A single sample is the source of the 6 T cell receptor beta chains below, sequenced in a study of shared clonotypes between healthy human individuals. Naive CD8 isolation took CD45RO-negative cells positively selected for CCR7 and excluded terminally differentiated effector memory CD45RA+ cells. The protocol was immunoSEQ multiplex PCR, while the TCRdb copy is restricted to in-frame clones and leaves out a portion. The sample comprises hundreds of thousands of clones, 90% to 97% of which are singletons, and approximately 0.1% rests with the top ten. The source material was naive CD8+ T cells sorted from blood. All receptors derive from a woman aged 25 to 45 in good health.

The chain has TRBV28 and TRBJ1-2, with 9 bases that match TRBD1. The CDR3 length is 14 residues. Germline values: CDR1 MDHEN, CDR2 SYDVKM. Trimming took 2 bases from V and 5 from J; bases not matched to a gene: 3. The CDR3 bases are TGTGCCAGCAGTTTAGGGACAGGGTTATATGGCTACACCTTC. Translation gives CASSLGTGLYGYTF.

This chain uses TRBV27 with TRBJ1-2, with D hard to call. CDR1 is MNHEY and CDR2 is SMNVEV in the germline V gene (reference sequence). V lost 2 bases to trimming and J lost 4 bases, with 8 bases between them. The CDR3 runs 13 residues. In DNA form, the CDR3 reads TGTGCCAGCAGTTTAGGGTCTGGCTATGGCTACACCTTC. This encodes CASSLGSGYGYTF.

The chain carries TRBV10-3 and TRBJ2-6, with TRBD1 identical over 7 bases. The germline V gene has CDR1 ENHRY and CDR2 SYGVKD. The CDR3 is made up of 15 amino acids. The junction had 6 bases not matched to a gene; V was cut back by 6 bases and J by 4 bases. The DNA of the CDR3 is TGTGCCATCAGACCTACAGGGGACGGGGCCAACGTCCTGACTTTC. It encodes CAIRPTGDGANVLTF.

The rearrangement links TRBV28 to TRBJ2-7; the match to TRBD2 covers 8 bases. The CDR3 extends over 15 amino acids. Trimming at V came to 5 bases and at J to 3 bases, leaving 9 bases not matched to a gene. CDR1 is MDHEN, CDR2 SYDVKM, per germline. CDR3 sequence reads: CASSLLADLDYEQYF. CDR3 in DNA: TGTGCCAGCAGTCTACTAGCGGACCTCGACTACGAGCAGTACTTC. The variable domain in full, completed from reference TRBV28 and TRBJ2-7, reads DVKVTQSSRYLVKRTGEKVFLECVQDMDHENMFWYRQDPGLGLRLIYFSYDVKMKEKGDIPEGYSVSREKKERFSLILESASTNQTSMYLCASSLLADLDYEQYFGPGTRLTVT.

This chain connects TRBV7-8 to TRBJ1-1; D unclear. Trimming shortened V by 11 bases and J by 4 bases, and 20 bases separated the two germline ends. CDR1 is SGHVS, CDR2 FQNEAQ, per germline. This CDR3 has 14 residues. CDR3 sequence (DNA): TGTGCCCTCAGCGCCCCGACGGGTGGCACTGAAGCTTTCTTT. Protein sequence: CALSAPTGGTEAFF.

The genes are TRBV13 and TRBJ2-5; 7 bases match TRBD2. The closer fit of TRBJ2-7 to the DNA end suggests the J call may be wrong. The CDR3 is 14 amino acids. In germline, CDR1 is PRHDT, CDR2 FYEKMQ (reference sequence). The CDR3 region has the DNA TGTGCCAGCAGCCTGGCGGGGGTTTTCTACGAGCAGTACTTC. It yields the protein CASSLAGVFYEQYF.